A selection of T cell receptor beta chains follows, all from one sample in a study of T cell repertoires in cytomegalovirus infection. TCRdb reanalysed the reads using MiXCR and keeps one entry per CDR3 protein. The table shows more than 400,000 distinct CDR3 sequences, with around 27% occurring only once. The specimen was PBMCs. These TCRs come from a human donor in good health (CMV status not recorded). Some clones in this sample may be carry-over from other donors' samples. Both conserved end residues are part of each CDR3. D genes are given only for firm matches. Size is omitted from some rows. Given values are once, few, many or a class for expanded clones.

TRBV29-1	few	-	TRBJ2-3	CSVEWAGAESTDTQYF	TGCAGCGTTGAATGGGCCGGGGCAGAGAGCACAGATACGCAGTATTTT
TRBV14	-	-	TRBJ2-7	CASSQVRGYEQYF	TGTGCCAGCAGCCAAGTAAGGGGTTACGAGCAGTACTTC
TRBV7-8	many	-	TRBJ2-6	CASSLGVHSGANVLTF	TGTGCCAGCAGCTTGGGGGTCCACTCTGGGGCCAACGTCCTGACTTTC
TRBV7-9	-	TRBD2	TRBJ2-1	CASSPNLRTSGRRDSYNEQFF	TGTGCCAGCAGCCCGAATTTGAGGACTAGCGGGAGACGAGACTCCTACAATGAGCAGTTCTTC
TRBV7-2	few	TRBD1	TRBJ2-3	CASSFPRGGGQTDTQYF	TGTGCCAGCAGCTTCCCCCGAGGGGGCGGACAGACAGATACGCAGTATTTT
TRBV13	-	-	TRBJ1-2	CASSLARTERGYGYTF	TGTGCCAGCAGCTTAGCTCGGACAGAGCGTGGCTATGGCTACACCTTC
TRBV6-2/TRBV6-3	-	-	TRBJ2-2	CASSFPPRQTGELFF	TGTGCCAGCAGTTTCCCACCCCGACAGACCGGGGAGCTGTTTTTT
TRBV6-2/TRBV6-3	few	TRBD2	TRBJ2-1	CASSGLAGTLNEQFF	TGTGCCAGCAGCGGACTAGCGGGGACCCTAAATGAGCAGTTCTTC
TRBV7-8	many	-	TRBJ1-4	CASSPIAGGQVNEKLFF	TGTGCCAGCAGCCCAATCGCTGGGGGACAAGTAAATGAAAAACTGTTTTTT
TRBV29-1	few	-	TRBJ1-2	CSVDVGQGTSYYGYTF	TGCAGCGTGGATGTTGGGCAGGGGACTTCCTACTATGGCTACACCTTC
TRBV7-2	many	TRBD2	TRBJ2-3	CASSAGRVEDTQYF	TGTGCCAGCAGCGCCGGGAGGGTGGAAGATACGCAGTATTTT
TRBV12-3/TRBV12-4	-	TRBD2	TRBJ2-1	CASNIAGGIYNEQFF	TGTGCCAGCAATATAGCGGGAGGGATTTACAATGAGCAGTTCTTC
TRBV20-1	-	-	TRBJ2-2	CSASRSTGELFF	TGCAGTGCTAGTAGGAGCACCGGGGAGCTGTTTTTT
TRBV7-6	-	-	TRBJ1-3	CASSLYHSNSGNTIYF	TGTGCCAGCAGCTTATATCACTCAAACTCTGGAAACACCATATATTTT
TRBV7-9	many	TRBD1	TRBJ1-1	CASSDGQGPNTEAFF	TGTGCCAGCAGCGATGGACAGGGACCGAACACTGAAGCTTTCTTT
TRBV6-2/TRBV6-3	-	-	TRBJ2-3	CASSYHDSTGGDTQYF	TGTGCCAGCAGTTACCACGACTCAACCGGGGGAGATACGCAGTATTTT
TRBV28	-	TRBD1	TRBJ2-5	CASSLWGTGGGETQYF	TGTGCCAGCAGTTTATGGGGGACAGGGGGCGGAGAGACCCAGTACTTC